The 15 T cell receptor beta chains below come from one sample, sequenced in a study of shared clonotypes between healthy human individuals. Measured with immunoSEQ multiplex PCR; TCRdb has only the in-frame clones, and not every one. The sample lists about 560,000 clones, around 76% seen once, with around 12% in the top ten. Source material: PBMCs. These receptors originate from a woman aged 40-49 years in good health. Some clones in this sample may be carry-over from other donors' samples.

The chain employs TRBV5-4 and TRBJ2-1; 7 bases match TRBD2. J lost 6 bases, V lost 2 bases, and 8 bases had no gene match. CDR3 length: 15 residues. Germline lookup yields CDR1 SGHNT and CDR2 YYREEE (reference sequence). The CDR3 DNA reads as TGTGCCAGCAGCTTCTGGACTAGGGCCCCCAATGAGCAGTTCTTC. Translation gives CASSFWTRAPNEQFF.

The chain employs TRBV19 and TRBJ1-4, with D possibly being TRBD1 (6 bases). Between the trimmed V and J ends, which lost 7 bases and 8 bases, there was a span of 17 bases. The CDR3 totals 14 residues. Germline CDR1 LNHDA, CDR2 SQIVND (reference sequence). For the CDR3, the DNA is TGTGCCAGTAACCGCAGAGGGGGAGTGGAAAAACTGTTTTTT. Protein: CASNRRGGVEKLFF.

The chain is built from TRBV5-8 and TRBJ1-4; TRBD1 is a possible D gene (5 bases). Germline V gene sequence: CDR1 SGHTS, CDR2 YDEGEE. The CDR3 is made up of 16 amino acids. V lost 0 bases and J 0 bases, leaving 9 bases between the germline ends. In DNA, the CDR3 is TGTGCCAGCAGCTTGGACAGGAGGACAACTAATGAAAAACTGTTTTTT. Protein: CASSLDRRTTNEKLFF.

CDR3 residues: CASSLSRQGRAEAFF. CDR3 DNA sequence: TGTGCCAGCAGTTTATCTAGACAGGGTCGCGCTGAAGCTTTCTTT. The chain has TRBV27 and TRBJ1-1; TRBD1 aligns across 7 bases. Trimming cost V 0 bases and J 6 bases; bases outside gene matches: 7. In germline, CDR1 is MNHEY, CDR2 SMNVEV (reference sequence). There are 15 residues in the CDR3.

The sample holds a few counts of this clone. The chain employs TRBV7-3 and TRBJ1-3; 7 bases map to TRBD1. This CDR3 is built from 13 residues. With 2 bases clipped from V and 6 bases from J, the junction kept 1 base outside the gene matches. Germline V gives CDR1 SGHTA, CDR2 FQGTGA. In DNA, the CDR3 is TGTGCCAGCAGCTTAGGACAGGCAAACACCATATATTTT. Its protein product is CASSLGQANTIYF.

The V and J genes are TRBV19 and TRBJ2-1; 8 bases agree with TRBD2. V shed 9 bases, J shed 9 bases, and the junction held 10 bases outside the gene matches. Germline V gene data show CDR1 as LNHDA and CDR2 as SQIVND (reference sequence). CDR3 length: 13 amino acids. CDR3 sequence (DNA): TGTGCCAGCAGCGGGAGTTCCGCAGGTGAGCAGTTCTTC. As protein: CASSGSSAGEQFF.

The gene calls are TRBV7-9 and TRBJ1-2; 9 bases are shared with TRBD1. Germline trimming cut 3 bases from V and 8 bases from J; bases unmatched to any gene: 7. Germline CDR1 and CDR2: SEHNR and FQNEAQ (reference sequence). This CDR3 contains 14 residues. The CDR3 sequence is CASSLGDRVEGYTF. CDR3 DNA sequence: TGTGCCAGCAGCTTGGGGGACAGGGTGGAAGGCTACACCTTC.

This chain uses TRBV7-6 with TRBJ2-3; D is unclear. Per germline, CDR1 SGHVS and CDR2 FNYEAQ. This CDR3 is 14 amino acids long. V was cut by 2 bases and J by 2 bases, with 8 bases left in between. The CDR3 reads CASSLLAPTDTQYF. The CDR3 DNA sequence: TGTGCCAGCAGCTTACTCGCGCCCACAGATACGCAGTATTTT.

This chain connects TRBV28 to TRBJ1-5; tentative D call: TRBD1 (5 bases). There are 14 residues in the CDR3. Per the germline V gene, CDR1 is MDHEN and CDR2 is SYDVKM. The ends were cut back, 6 bases at V and 9 bases at J, with 18 bases in the middle. CDR3 protein: CASRARFGGWPQHF. In DNA form, the CDR3 reads TGTGCCAGCAGGGCTAGATTTGGGGGGTGGCCCCAGCATTTT. The full variable domain, in which reference TRBV28 and TRBJ1-5 provide the parts outside the CDR3, is DVKVTQSSRYLVKRTGEKVFLECVQDMDHENMFWYRQDPGLGLRLIYFSYDVKMKEKGDIPEGYSVSREKKERFSLILESASTNQTSMYLCASRARFGGWPQHFGDGTRLSIL.

The chain joins TRBV4-1 to TRBJ2-2; unclear D gene. The germline CDR1 and CDR2 sequences are MGHRA and YSYEKL. There are 13 residues in the CDR3. Trimming shortened V by 4 bases and J by 6 bases, and 9 bases separated the two germline ends. The CDR3 is CASSPWDSGELFF. CDR3 DNA: TGCGCCAGCAGCCCATGGGATTCCGGGGAGCTGTTTTTT.

V is TRBV2 and J is TRBJ1-5; unclear D gene. The germline V and J ends were trimmed by 5 bases and 0 bases, with 8 bases remaining between them. The germline V gene encodes CDR1 SNHLY and CDR2 FYNNEI. The CDR3 runs 14 residues. CDR3 sequence reads: CASSSDPSNQPQHF. CDR3 in DNA: TGTGCCAGCAGTTCAGACCCTAGCAATCAGCCCCAGCATTTT. Drawing the rest from reference TRBV2 and TRBJ1-5, the complete variable domain is EPEVTQTPSHQVTQMGQEVILRCVPISNHLYFYWYRQILGQKVEFLVSFYNNEISEKSEIFDDQFSVERPDGSNFTLKIRSTKLEDSAMYFCASSSDPSNQPQHFGDGTRLSIL.

This clone has only one observation. The chain carries TRBV19 and TRBJ1-2; a weak D match, TRBD1 (5 bases). Trimming removed 4 bases from V and 4 bases from J, with 10 bases in between. CDR1 is LNHDA and CDR2 is SQIVND in the germline V gene (reference sequence). This CDR3 is built from 13 residues. CDR3 bases: TGTGCCAGTAGTAGCAGGGAGAGCTATGGCTACACCTTC. It specifies CASSSRESYGYTF.

V gene TRBV14 combines with J gene TRBJ2-1, with D maybe TRBD2 (5 bases). Germline values: CDR1 SGHDN, CDR2 FVKESK. The CDR3 totals 17 residues. V lost 4 bases, J lost 0 bases, and 16 bases lay in between. The CDR3 coding sequence is TGTGCCAGCAGCCCCCTACCCGGACTCGCCTCCTACAATGAGCAGTTCTTC. Translated, it gives CASSPLPGLASYNEQFF.

This clone came up once. V gene TRBV28 combines with J gene TRBJ2-2; no reliable D call. CDR1 is MDHEN and CDR2 is SYDVKM in the germline V gene. Trimming took 5 bases from V and 0 from J, leaving 10 bases between them. The CDR3 extends over 15 amino acids. The CDR3 region has the DNA TGTGCCAGCAGTAGTGGACCGTCGAACACCGGGGAGCTGTTTTTT. Protein: CASSSGPSNTGELFF.

In its sample, this clone was seen a few times. The chain uses TRBV28 and TRBJ1-4, with a tentative D call TRBD1 (5 bases). V was cut by 6 bases and J by 8 bases, with 16 bases left in between. The CDR3 extends over 14 amino acids. Germline CDR1 is MDHEN and CDR2 is SYDVKM. CDR3 amino acids: CASSLRRVEEKLFF. The CDR3 bases are TGTGCCAGCAGCCTCCGCAGGGTGGAGGAAAAACTGTTTTTT.